These 15 T cell receptor beta chains were sequenced from one sample in a study of long-term antiretroviral therapy in people with HIV. Survey-level immunoSEQ v3.0 assays were run. Produced via immunoSEQ multiplex PCR; TCRdb's table is partial and in-frame only. The top ten hold roughly 7.9% of the sample, which has about 34,000 clones, 83% seen once. Sequenced material: unsorted PBMCs, taken 0.4 years before starting antiretroviral therapy. These receptors were taken from a man aged 18 to 29 with HIV.

This chain uses TRBV7-8 with TRBJ2-7, with D perhaps given as TRBD1 or TRBD2 (5 bases each). The germline V and J ends were trimmed by 8 bases and 2 bases, with 16 bases remaining between them. The CDR3 is 14 amino acids. Per the germline V gene, CDR1 is SGHVS and CDR2 is FQNEAQ. The CDR3 DNA sequence: TGTGCCAGCTCCCTGGGGGTAGGGACCTACGAGCAGTACTTC. Protein sequence: CASSLGVGTYEQYF.

The chain combines TRBV19 with TRBJ2-5; TRBD2 matches at 9 bases. Trimming removed 5 bases from V and 9 bases from J; junction bases left unmatched: 7. CDR1 and CDR2 (germline): LNHDA, SQIVND (reference sequence). CDR3 size: 13 residues. CDR3 loop: CASSALAGSPQYF. Here the CDR3 DNA reads TGTGCCAGTAGTGCTCTAGCGGGATCCCCCCAGTACTTC.

This chain uses TRBV6-1 with TRBJ1-5; no clear D gene. CDR1 and CDR2 (germline): MNHNS, SASEGT. The germline V and J ends were trimmed by 6 bases and 2 bases, with 14 bases remaining between them. The CDR3 has 15 residues. DNA of the CDR3: TGTGCCAGCAGCCAACCCTTTGGGGGCAATCAGCCCCAGCATTTT. Translated: CASSQPFGGNQPQHF.

The J gene is TRBJ2-1, the V gene TRBV10-3, with 13 bases that match TRBD2. This CDR3 spans 14 amino acids. Germline trimming cut 10 bases from V and 3 bases from J; bases unmatched to any gene: 3. CDR1 ENHRY and CDR2 SYGVKD come from the germline V gene. The CDR3 here is CASGLAGDYNEQFF. The DNA for the CDR3 is TGTGCCAGCGGACTAGCGGGGGACTACAATGAGCAGTTCTTC.

This chain joins TRBV5-4 and TRBJ2-3; the match to TRBD2 covers 15 bases. The CDR3 totals 16 residues. Germline CDR1 reads SGHNT; CDR2 reads YYREEE (reference sequence). J was trimmed by 5 bases and V by 3 bases; bases with no gene match: 4. The CDR3 DNA reads as TGTGCCAGCAGCTCCGGACTAGCGGGGGGGCAAGATACGCAGTATTTT. It codes for CASSSGLAGGQDTQYF. Full variable domain (remainder filled in from reference TRBV5-4 and TRBJ2-3): ETGVTQSPTHLIKTRGQQVTLRCSSQSGHNTVSWYQQALGQGPQFIFQYYREEENGRGNFPPRFSGLQFPNYSSELNVNALELDDSALYLCASSSGLAGGQDTQYFGPGTRLTVL.

The rearrangement uses TRBV7-9 and TRBJ2-7; D remains unclear. Germline values: CDR1 SEHNR, CDR2 FQNEAQ (reference sequence). The CDR3 loop spans 15 amino acids. Trimming stripped 3 bases from V and 1 base from J, with 13 bases between. CDR3 nucleotide sequence: TGTGCCAGCAGCTTCTTGAGTGAAGAATCCTACGAGCAGTACTTC. This gives the protein CASSFLSEESYEQYF. Looking up the rest from reference TRBV7-9 and TRBJ2-7 gives the full variable domain: DTGVSQNPRHKITKRGQNVTFRCDPISEHNRLYWYRQTLGQGPEFLTYFQNEAQLEKSRLLSDRFSAERPKGSFSTLEIQRTEQGDSAMYLCASSFLSEESYEQYFGPGTRLTVT.

The rearrangement uses TRBV15 and TRBJ2-7, with D possibly TRBD2 on 6 matching bases. Between the trimmed V and J ends, which lost 1 base and 7 bases, there was a span of 17 bases. This CDR3 contains 15 residues. CDR1 and CDR2 (germline): LNHNV, YYDKDF (reference sequence). The DNA for the CDR3 is TGTGCCACCAGCAGAGTTCCGGAGGGGCATAGGGAGCAGTACTTC. Translation: CATSRVPEGHREQYF. The full variable domain, with the rest looked up from reference TRBV15 and TRBJ2-7, is DAMVIQNPRYQVTQFGKPVTLSCSQTLNHNVMYWYQQKSSQAPKLLFHYYDKDFNNEADTPDNFQSRRPNTSFCFLDIRSPGLGDTAMYLCATSRVPEGHREQYFGPGTRLTVT.

The chain uses TRBV5-1 and TRBJ1-6; a weak D match, TRBD1 (5 bases). Germline V gene lookup returns CDR1 SGHRS and CDR2 YFSETQ. The CDR3 is 17 amino acids. V shed 4 bases and J shed 10 bases, with 24 bases lying between them. CDR3 sequence: CASSREAADIVLSPLHF. The CDR3 DNA is TGCGCCAGCAGCCGGGAGGCGGCGGACATCGTTTTATCACCCCTCCACTTT.

The chain is built from TRBV7-2 and TRBJ2-4; D tentatively reads TRBD1 or TRBD2 (6 bases each). There are 13 residues in the CDR3. Germline V gene sequence: CDR1 SGHTA, CDR2 FQGNSA. Between the trimmed V and J ends, which lost 7 bases and 10 bases, there was a span of 17 bases. This CDR3 is CASTPRGPNIQYF. The CDR3 region has the DNA TGTGCCAGCACCCCCCGGGGGCCAAATATTCAGTACTTC.

The gene calls are TRBV5-3 and TRBJ2-4; 11 bases align to TRBD2. TRBV5-3 is sorted into the ORF group, with uncertain function. This CDR3 is 21 amino acids long. The ends lost 3 bases at V and 0 bases at J; junction bases unmatched: 17. Written as DNA, the CDR3 is TGTGCCAGAAGCTCCTCTTTGCCCGGGACTAGCGGACACCAAGCCAAAAACATTCAGTACTTC. Translating it yields CARSSSLPGTSGHQAKNIQYF.

V usage is TRBV7-2 and J usage is TRBJ1-1; 8 bases line up with TRBD1. Looked up from germline, CDR1 is SGHTA and CDR2 is FQGNSA. Losses at the gene ends were 2 bases for V and 4 bases for J; bases not matched to a gene: 3. This CDR3 has 14 residues. DNA of the CDR3: TGTGCCAGCAGCTTAACAGGGGGTATCACTGAAGCTTTCTTT. Translating gives CASSLTGGITEAFF.

The gene calls are TRBV30 and TRBJ2-1, with 9 bases that match TRBD2. This CDR3 comprises 17 residues. Germline-derived CDR1 and CDR2 are GTSNPN and SVGIG (reference sequence). V was clipped by 3 bases and J by 4 bases; unmatched bases: 13. The CDR3 sequence is CAWSVSGGGPFYNEQFF. The CDR3, as DNA: TGTGCCTGGAGCGTTAGCGGGGGAGGGCCTTTTTACAATGAGCAGTTCTTC.

The CDR3 coding sequence is TGTGCCAGTAGTGGACTAGCGGGGGGGGAGACAGATACGCAGTATTTT. Residues: CASSGLAGGETDTQYF. The chain combines TRBV19 with TRBJ2-3; 15 positions agree with TRBD2. V lost 5 bases to trimming and J lost 3 bases; unmatched junction nucleotides: 3. This CDR3 has 16 residues. CDR1 LNHDA and CDR2 SQIVND come from the germline V gene (reference sequence). Full variable domain (outside the CDR3, taken from reference TRBV19 and TRBJ2-3): DGGITQSPKYLFRKEGQNVTLSCEQNLNHDAMYWYRQDPGQGLRLIYYSQIVNDFQKGDIAEGYSVSREKKESFPLTVTSAQKNPTAFYLCASSGLAGGETDTQYFGPGTRLTVL.

This sequence joins TRBV15 and TRBJ2-7, with TRBD1 identical over 10 bases. V gave up 5 bases and J gave up 1 base; unmatched junction bases: 2. This CDR3 is 14 amino acids long. Germline CDR1 is LNHNV and CDR2 is YYDKDF (reference sequence). Written as DNA, the CDR3 is TGTGCCACCAGCGGGGGACAGGGGTCCTACGAGCAGTACTTC. Its protein product is CATSGGQGSYEQYF.

The chain links TRBV18 to TRBJ1-4; 9 bases match TRBD1. The CDR3 runs to 14 residues. Germline V CDR1 and CDR2: KGHSH, LQKENI. V lost 4 bases, J lost 8 bases, and 5 bases stayed unmatched. The CDR3 region is CASSLGTGREKLFF. The CDR3 nucleotides are TGTGCCAGCTCACTCGGGACAGGGAGGGAAAAACTGTTTTTT.